This record concerns one T cell receptor beta chain sequence. The sample comes from a study of blood T cell repertoires in COVID-19. The CDR3 spans 14 residues. Germline CDR1 SNHLY, CDR2 FYNNEI. The germline V and J ends were trimmed by 6 bases and 5 bases, with 11 bases remaining between them. Measured with immunoSEQ multiplex PCR; TCRdb has only the in-frame clones, and not every one. This sample has about 140,000 clones, with 80% to 90% found just once. The sequence derives from a woman aged 50 to 60 with acute COVID-19. The genes are TRBV2 and TRBJ1-6; D might be TRBD1 (6 bases). The source material was PBMCs or T cells enriched from blood (not recorded which). CDR3 nucleotide sequence: TGTGCCAGCAGGACGACAGGAAATAATTCACCCCTCCACTTT. Its translation is CASRTTGNNSPLHF.